These T cell receptor beta chains were read from a single sample in a study of blood T cell repertoires in COVID-19. Using immunoSEQ multiplex PCR, the repertoire was profiled, and TCRdb retains in-frame clones only, with some absent. The sample carries 100,000 or so clones, 84% recorded once. The material sequenced was peripheral blood. The receptors come from a man in his 70s with active or convalescent COVID-19. Each CDR3 is given with its conserved first and last residue. D genes are given only for firm matches. Part of the rows lack a size; the others show once, few, many or a class for expanded clones.

v_gene,d_gene,j_gene,abundance,CDR3nt,CDR3aa
TRBV9,TRBD2,TRBJ2-2,NA,TGTGCCAGCAGCGGCGGGACTAGCGTTGCTGGCGGGGGGGTTAAGAACACCGGGGAGCTGTTTTTT,CASSGGTSVAGGGVKNTGELFF
TRBV7-2,TRBD1,TRBJ2-3,NA,TGTGCCAGCAGCATCCGCCGACAGGGGTCAGATACGCAGTATTTT,CASSIRRQGSDTQYF
TRBV5-1,TRBD2,TRBJ2-2,NA,TGCGCCAGCAGCTTGGTGACTAGCTTAAACACCGGGGAGCTGTTTTTT,CASSLVTSLNTGELFF
TRBV7-2,TRBD1,TRBJ1-5,NA,TGTGCCAGCAGCTTAGGACAGGGATGGGATCAGCCCCAGCATTTT,CASSLGQGWDQPQHF
TRBV2,TRBD1,TRBJ1-5,NA,TGTGCCAGCAGCCGGGACAGACTTTTTAGCAATCAGCCCCAGCATTTT,CASSRDRLFSNQPQHF
TRBV6-6,NA,TRBJ2-2,NA,TGTGCCAGCAGCGCGGGACGGGACACCGGGGAGCTGTTTTTT,CASSAGRDTGELFF
TRBV19,NA,TRBJ1-1,NA,TGTGCCAGTAGAAGTCAGGGAAACACTGAAGCTTTCTTT,CASRSQGNTEAFF
TRBV18,TRBD1,TRBJ1-5,once,TGTGCCAGCTCACAAGGGGACAGTAATCAGCCCCAGCATTTT,CASSQGDSNQPQHF
TRBV7-9,NA,TRBJ2-2,NA,TGTGCCAGCAGCTTCGTCCAGGCTGCCACCGGGGAGCTGTTTTTT,CASSFVQAATGELFF
TRBV5-1,NA,TRBJ1-1,once,TGCGCCAGCAGCGTGGACAGCATGAACACTGAAGCTTTCTTT,CASSVDSMNTEAFF
TRBV11-1,TRBD2,TRBJ2-1,NA,TGTGCCAGCAGCCAAACTAGCGGGGGGGCATGGCAGTTCTTC,CASSQTSGGAWQFF
TRBV30,TRBD1,TRBJ2-7,medium-sized,TGTGCCTGGAGTGTGGGGTGGGGGACAGCTACTCTGGGGCAGTACTTC,CAWSVGWGTATLGQYF
TRBV7-8,TRBD1,TRBJ1-1,NA,TGTGCCAGCAGCTTAGTTCGGACAGGGGCGTTTCGGGACACTGAAGCTTTCTTT,CASSLVRTGAFRDTEAFF
TRBV28,TRBD2,TRBJ2-7,NA,TGTGCCAGCAGTTCACTATTAACCGGGACTAGCGGGGGTAAAGCCTACGAGCAGTACTTC,CASSSLLTGTSGGKAYEQYF
TRBV6-5,TRBD1,TRBJ1-1,once,TGTGCCAGCAGAACCCGACAGGGGGCGACCACTGAAGCTTTCTTT,CASRTRQGATTEAFF
TRBV28,TRBD1,TRBJ1-3,once,TGTGCCAGCAACAGGGACAGCTCTGGAAACACCATATATTTT,CASNRDSSGNTIYF
TRBV5-1,NA,TRBJ2-6,NA,TGCGCCAGCAGCTTTACGAGCTCTGGGGCCAACGTCCTGACTTTC,CASSFTSSGANVLTF
TRBV19,NA,TRBJ1-1,NA,TGTGCCAGTAGTATAGGGGGGCTGGTCAAGCCGAACACTGAAGCTTTCTTT,CASSIGGLVKPNTEAFF
TRBV24-1,TRBD1,TRBJ2-1,NA,TGTGCCACCAGTGATTTGAGCCAGGGGGACAATGAGCAGTTCTTC,CATSDLSQGDNEQFF
TRBV3-1/TRBV3-2,NA,TRBJ2-1,NA,TGTGCCAGCAGCCTCCGAGCAGGTCATATAGGCAATGAGCAGTTCTTC,CASSLRAGHIGNEQFF
TRBV2,TRBD2,TRBJ2-1,NA,TGTGCCAGCAACTTGGGACTAGCGGATGAGCAGTTCTTC,CASNLGLADEQFF
TRBV12-3/TRBV12-4,NA,TRBJ1-2,NA,TGTGCCAGCAGTTTAAGGCGGCTCTATGGCTACACCTTC,CASSLRRLYGYTF
TRBV5-4,NA,TRBJ1-4,NA,TGTGCCAGCAGCTTGGAAGACAGTAATAATGAAAAACTGTTTTTT,CASSLEDSNNEKLFF
TRBV29-1,NA,TRBJ1-3,NA,TGCAGCGTTTTATCCTCTGGAAACACCATATATTTT,CSVLSSGNTIYF
TRBV5-6,NA,TRBJ1-4,few,TGTGCCAGCAGCCAGGATGAAAAACTGTTTTTT,CASSQDEKLFF
TRBV5-1,NA,TRBJ1-1,NA,TGCGCCAGCAGCCTGGAAGGACAGAACACTGAAGCTTTCTTT,CASSLEGQNTEAFF
TRBV6-5,TRBD1,TRBJ1-6,once,TGTGCCAGCAGTCCGACAGGGGGCTATTCACCCCTCCACTTT,CASSPTGGYSPLHF
TRBV6-2/TRBV6-3,NA,TRBJ1-1,NA,TGTGCCAGCAGTTGGGGCAGCTATGAAGCTTTCTTT,CASSWGSYEAFF
TRBV5-1,TRBD1,TRBJ1-2,NA,TGCGCCAGCAGCGCGGGACAGGGGGCGTTTATCGGTAGCTATGGCTACACCTTC,CASSAGQGAFIGSYGYTF
TRBV9,NA,TRBJ2-2,NA,TGTGCCAGCAGCGCGGACATGACCACCGGGGAGCTGTTTTTT,CASSADMTTGELFF
TRBV27,TRBD1,TRBJ1-5,NA,TGTGCCAGCAGTTTATCAGGGACAGGAAATCAGCCCCAGCATTTT,CASSLSGTGNQPQHF
TRBV30,NA,TRBJ2-2,NA,TGTGCCTGGAGTCCAGGACTGATTTATACCGGGGAGCTGTTTTTT,CAWSPGLIYTGELFF
TRBV18,NA,TRBJ1-5,NA,TGTGCCAGCGCGGGGGGACAAAGCAATCAGCCCCAGCATTTT,CASAGGQSNQPQHF
TRBV2,NA,TRBJ2-3,NA,TGTGCCAGCAGGCGGGGCACAGATACGCAGTATTTT,CASRRGTDTQYF
TRBV6-5,TRBD1,TRBJ1-2,NA,TGTGCCAGCAGTTACGGGACAGGGGTATATGGCTACACCTTC,CASSYGTGVYGYTF
TRBV3-1/TRBV3-2,NA,TRBJ2-2,NA,TGTGCCAGCAGCCTCCGAGGGAGGCAAGGGGAGCTGTTTTTT,CASSLRGRQGELFF
TRBV2,TRBD1,TRBJ1-1,NA,TGTGCCAGCCGGGGACAGGGTGGCGGTGAAGCTTTCTTT,CASRGQGGGEAFF
TRBV30,TRBD2,TRBJ2-7,few,TGTGCCCTGGAGGTCCGGGACTATTCCTCCTACGAGCAGTACTTC,CALEVRDYSSYEQYF
TRBV24-1,TRBD2,TRBJ2-3,NA,TGTGCCACTTCTCGGGGACTAGCGGTGGCAGATACGCAGTATTTT,CATSRGLAVADTQYF
TRBV7-9,NA,TRBJ1-4,few,TGTGCCAGCACCGAATGGGGCAGGAGAACTAATGAAAAACTGTTTTTT,CASTEWGRRTNEKLFF
TRBV18,TRBD2,TRBJ2-1,NA,TGTGCCAGCTCACCATCACGGCGGGGGGTTTACAATGAGCAGTTCTTC,CASSPSRRGVYNEQFF
TRBV11-2,NA,TRBJ1-3,NA,TGTGCCAGCAGCTCGACTTCCGGGACTCCAAACTCTGGAAACACCATATATTTT,CASSSTSGTPNSGNTIYF